The 16 T cell receptor beta chains in this list originate from one sample, sequenced in a study of CXCR3-negative and CXCR3-positive naive CD8 T cells. Study-level points and caveats: Naive cells positive for CXCR3 carried more hydrophobic TRB CDR3s than CXCR3-negative ones.

With UMI labels, 5' RACE was used to prepare the TRB cDNA libraries. Following a re-call of the 5' RACE reads, TCRdb has one entry per CDR3 protein and lacks DNA. This sample's clone table lists about 150,000 distinct CDR3 sequences. Their recognized antigens are unknown. Sequenced: naive CXCR3+ CD8+ T cells from blood. The subset is: CD45RO-CCR7+CD27+CD95- naive CD8+ T cells expressing CXCR3 (TNR3+). These receptors all stem from a human donor in good health. Some clones in this sample may be carry-over from other donors' samples.

The chain links TRBV20-1 to TRBJ2-3; with no DNA, the TCRdb D assignment of TRBD2 cannot be verified. CDR3 length: 19 amino acids. CDR1 is DFQATT, CDR2 SNEGSKA, per germline (reference sequence). The CDR3 protein is CSATLTPAGALIGTDTQYF.

The genes are TRBV19 and TRBJ2-1. The CDR3 contains 13 residues. Germline CDR1 and CDR2: LNHDA and SQIVND (reference sequence). This CDR3 reads CASSMGFNNEQFF.

The chain recombines TRBV19 with TRBJ2-7; TCRdb proposes TRBD1, but this gene call is untestable without DNA. CDR3 length equals 13 residues. Germline assignment: CDR1 LNHDA and CDR2 SQIVND (reference sequence). CDR3 region: CASSITGQGEQYF. Full variable domain (remainder filled in from reference TRBV19 and TRBJ2-7): DGGITQSPKYLFRKEGQNVTLSCEQNLNHDAMYWYRQDPGQGLRLIYYSQIVNDFQKGDIAEGYSVSREKKESFPLTVTSAQKNPTAFYLCASSITGQGEQYFGPGTRLTVT.

The rearrangement uses TRBV7-6 and TRBJ2-1; TCRdb picks TRBD1, but there is no DNA to check that call. Germline V gene lookup returns CDR1 SGHVS and CDR2 FNYEAQ. CDR3 size: 15 residues. CDR3 in amino acids: CASSLNGGSYNEQFF.

The chain's CDR3 is CSVVTDAALVGGEQYF. The chain joins TRBV29-1 to TRBJ2-7; without DNA, the TCRdb call of TRBD1 cannot be checked. Germline V lookup: CDR1 SQVTM, CDR2 ANQGSEA. The CDR3 length is 16 residues.

V usage is TRBV29-1 and J usage is TRBJ2-3; the D call from TCRdb, TRBD2, cannot be confirmed without DNA. Germline loops: CDR1 SQVTM, CDR2 ANQGSEA. This CDR3 comprises 13 residues. This CDR3 is CSVTSGVSDTQYF.

The rearrangement joins TRBV7-9 to TRBJ1-2; as DNA is missing, the TRBD1 call by TCRdb cannot be tested. Germline V gene data show CDR1 as SEHNR and CDR2 as FQNEAQ (reference sequence). The CDR3 contains 15 residues. CDR3: CASSDQRRTGHGYTF.

This CDR3 is CASSQVVDRGFDTQYF. The chain links TRBV4-3 to TRBJ2-3; TCRdb calls TRBD1, which cannot be checked without DNA. CDR1 LGHNA and CDR2 YSLEER come from the germline V gene. The CDR3 extends over 16 amino acids.

The chain employs TRBV4-1 and TRBJ2-1; the D gene TCRdb calls, TRBD2, cannot be checked with no DNA. Germline V gene data show CDR1 as MGHRA and CDR2 as YSYEKL. There are 15 residues in the CDR3. CDR3 sequence: CASSQGGGRDNEQFF.

The V gene is TRBV20-1, the J gene TRBJ2-5; TCRdb's D gene call, TRBD1, goes unchecked for lack of DNA. Germline V gene lookup returns CDR1 DFQATT and CDR2 SNEGSKA (reference sequence). The CDR3 loop spans 16 amino acids. This chain's CDR3 is CSARDLAAQLQETQYF.

The chain uses TRBV9 and TRBJ2-3; lacking DNA, the TRBD2 call made by TCRdb goes unchecked. CDR1 is SGDLS and CDR2 is YYNGEE in the germline V gene. The CDR3 is 16 amino acids. CDR3 sequence: CASSVGAGASTDTQYF. Full variable domain (outside the CDR3, taken from reference TRBV9 and TRBJ2-3): DSGVTQTPKHLITATGQRVTLRCSPRSGDLSVYWYQQSLDQGLQFLIQYYNGEERAKGNILERFSAQQFPDLHSELNLSSLELGDSALYFCASSVGAGASTDTQYFGPGTRLTVL.

V and J are TRBV12-3 or TRBV12-4 and TRBJ2-6; the D call from TCRdb, TRBD2, cannot be confirmed without DNA. The CDR3 has 16 residues. CDR3 region: CASTSGVLFGANVLTF.

The chain combines TRBV20-1 with TRBJ2-7; the TCRdb call, TRBD1, lacks DNA for checking. Germline V gives CDR1 DFQATT, CDR2 SNEGSKA (reference sequence). This CDR3 is built from 13 residues. CDR3 residues: CSARPRSRGEQYF.

The rearrangement links TRBV21-1 to TRBJ2-5; TCRdb calls TRBD1, which cannot be checked without DNA. TRBV21-1 is a recognized pseudogene. The CDR3 is 14 residues long. The chain's CDR3 is CASSKGRYQETQYF.

The CDR3 spells CASSLRLATEQFF. The rearrangement links TRBV28 to TRBJ2-1; TCRdb selects TRBD2, and the lack of DNA leaves this call unchecked. Germline V CDR1 and CDR2: MDHEN, SYDVKM. CDR3 length: 13 amino acids. The whole variable domain, filled in from reference TRBV28 and TRBJ2-1, reads DVKVTQSSRYLVKRTGEKVFLECVQDMDHENMFWYRQDPGLGLRLIYFSYDVKMKEKGDIPEGYSVSREKKERFSLILESASTNQTSMYLCASSLRLATEQFFGPGTRLTVL.

This chain connects TRBV7-2 to TRBJ2-5; TCRdb indicates TRBD1, and absent DNA this call remains unverified. The CDR3 consists of 13 residues. Germline lookup yields CDR1 SGHTA and CDR2 FQGNSA. The chain's CDR3 is CASTQRGQETQYF.